A selection of T cell receptor beta chains follows, all from one sample in a study of T cell responses to AZD1222 COVID-19 vaccine. Method: immunoSEQ multiplex PCR; TCRdb's copy keeps in-frame clones and lacks some. Of about 110,000 clones listed, 89% are singletons. The material sequenced was peripheral blood, taken on day 0 of AZD1222 vaccination. The receptors shown here come from an adult in good health. Each CDR3 is given with its conserved first and last residue. D genes are given only for firm matches. Only some rows state a clone size, as once, few, many or a class for expanded clones.

CDR3 | DNA | D | J | length | V | size
CAWNGGGFTGELFF | TGTGCCTGGAACGGGGGAGGATTCACCGGGGAGCTGTTTTTT | . | TRBJ2-2 | 14 | TRBV30 | .
CSASRGLPYEQYF | TGCAGTGCTAGTAGGGGCCTCCCTTACGAGCAGTACTTC | . | TRBJ2-7 | 13 | TRBV20-1 | .
CASSLGPDFGGYTF | TGCGCCAGCAGCTTGGGGCCTGACTTCGGGGGCTACACCTTC | . | TRBJ1-2 | 14 | TRBV5-1 | .
CASSLAQVSSGANVLTF | TGTGCCAGCAGCTTAGCACAGGTGAGCTCTGGGGCCAACGTCCTGACTTTC | . | TRBJ2-6 | 17 | TRBV7-8 | .
CASSQGGGFTGELFF | TGCGCCAGCAGCCAGGGGGGAGGATTCACCGGGGAGCTGTTTTTT | . | TRBJ2-2 | 15 | TRBV4-3 | .
CASSFGQGGDSYNSPLHF | TGCGCCAGCAGTTTCGGACAGGGAGGAGACTCCTATAATTCACCCCTCCACTTT | TRBD1 | TRBJ1-6 | 18 | TRBV5-1 | .
CASTRHTGELFF | TGTGCCAGCACCCGCCACACCGGGGAGCTGTTTTTT | . | TRBJ2-2 | 12 | TRBV28 | .
CASSPGRNQETQYF | TGTGCCAGCAGCCCTGGACGCAACCAAGAGACCCAGTACTTC | . | TRBJ2-5 | 14 | TRBV6-2/TRBV6-3 | .
CASSYDSLGQVPQPQHF | TGTGCCAGCAGTTACGATTCTTTGGGACAGGTTCCTCAGCCCCAGCATTTT | TRBD1 | TRBJ1-5 | 17 | TRBV6-2/TRBV6-3 | .
CASSPSAGVTGELFF | TGTGCCAGCTCACCCTCTGCCGGGGTCACCGGGGAGCTGTTTTTT | . | TRBJ2-2 | 15 | TRBV18 | .
CASSYTRDTYEQYF | TGTGCCAGCAGTTACACAAGGGATACCTACGAGCAGTACTTC | . | TRBJ2-7 | 14 | TRBV6-5 | .
CAWSVGGDGKKLFF | TGTGCCTGGAGTGTCGGGGGGGACGGCAAGAAACTGTTTTTT | . | TRBJ1-4 | 14 | TRBV30 | .
CSTDRAGNGYTF | TGCAGCACTGATAGGGCAGGGAACGGCTACACCTTC | . | TRBJ1-2 | 12 | TRBV29-1 | .
CASSPGQGRGYTF | TGTGCCAGCAGCCCAGGACAGGGGCGGGGCTACACCTTC | TRBD1 | TRBJ1-2 | 13 | TRBV7-9 | .
CASSLEANTEAFF | TGTGCCAGCAGCTTAGAGGCGAACACTGAAGCTTTCTTT | . | TRBJ1-1 | 13 | TRBV7-3 | .
CASSKGQGYNEQFF | TGTGCCAGCAGCAAGGGACAGGGGTACAATGAGCAGTTCTTC | TRBD1 | TRBJ2-1 | 14 | TRBV5-4 | once
CASRSGEARYEQFF | TGTGCCAGTAGATCGGGAGAGGCTCGCTATGAGCAGTTCTTC | . | TRBJ2-1 | 14 | TRBV19 | .
CASSTQGGGGKVLPQHF | TGTGCCAGTAGTACCCAAGGCGGAGGGGGGAAAGTTTTGCCCCAGCATTTT | . | TRBJ1-5 | 17 | TRBV19 | .
CASSSNSGRLYEQYF | TGTGCCAGCAGCTCTAATAGCGGGCGCCTCTACGAGCAGTACTTC | TRBD2 | TRBJ2-7 | 15 | TRBV7-2 | few
CASSPRSGSEGETQYF | TGTGCCAGCTCACCTCGTAGCGGGAGTGAGGGGGAGACCCAGTACTTC | TRBD2 | TRBJ2-5 | 16 | TRBV18 | .
CASSLGLQRRLGGPTLEQYF | TGCGCCAGCAGCTTGGGACTTCAACGGCGATTGGGGGGCCCCACTCTCGAGCAGTACTTC | . | TRBJ2-7 | 20 | TRBV5-1 | .
CASSQEGAVNSPLHF | TGTGCCAGCAGCCAAGAGGGGGCGGTAAATTCACCCCTCCACTTT | . | TRBJ1-6 | 15 | TRBV14 | .
CASSTSGSTPYEQYF | TGTGCCAGTAGTACTAGCGGGAGTACCCCCTACGAGCAGTACTTC | TRBD2 | TRBJ2-7 | 15 | TRBV19 | .
CASSPVISNQPQHF | TGTGCCAGCAGCCCAGTGATTAGCAATCAGCCCCAGCATTTT | . | TRBJ1-5 | 14 | TRBV6-2/TRBV6-3 | .
CASSQTWGTQYF | TGTGCCAGCAGCCAAACGTGGGGGACCCAGTACTTC | . | TRBJ2-5 | 12 | TRBV3-1/TRBV3-2 | .
CASSLVQGAGEKLFF | TGCGCCAGCAGCTTGGTACAGGGGGCAGGTGAAAAACTGTTTTTT | TRBD1 | TRBJ1-4 | 15 | TRBV5-1 | .
CASSLKVPRNSPLHF | TGTGCCAGCAGTTTAAAGGTACCGCGGAATTCACCCCTCCACTTT | . | TRBJ1-6 | 15 | TRBV27 | .
CASSPRRRLGRSNTGELFF | TGTGCCAGCAGCCCTAGGCGTAGGCTAGGACGTTCGAACACCGGGGAGCTGTTTTTT | . | TRBJ2-2 | 19 | TRBV7-2 | few
CASSEGDRGRRSPQHF | TGCGCCAGCAGTGAAGGGGACAGGGGGCGGCGGTCGCCCCAGCATTTT | TRBD1 | TRBJ1-5 | 16 | TRBV10-1 | once
CASSPRTAPDGGYTF | TGTGCCAGCAGCCCCCGGACAGCCCCGGATGGTGGCTACACCTTC | . | TRBJ1-2 | 15 | TRBV11-3 | .
CASSTSDRGPYGYTF | TGTGCCAGCAGCACGAGTGACAGGGGTCCCTATGGCTACACCTTC | TRBD1 | TRBJ1-2 | 15 | TRBV5-4 | .
CASSPRASTGELFF | TGTGCCAGCAGCCCTAGGGCCAGCACCGGGGAGCTGTTTTTT | . | TRBJ2-2 | 14 | TRBV11-3 | .
CASSAKQGNTEAFF | TGTGCCAGCAGCGCAAAACAGGGCAACACTGAAGCTTTCTTT | . | TRBJ1-1 | 14 | TRBV7-3 | .
CAWSGQGGEQYF | TGTGCCTGGAGTGGACAGGGGGGCGAGCAGTACTTC | TRBD1 | TRBJ2-7 | 12 | TRBV30 | .
CASSEVRGRPLHF | TGTGCCAGCAGTGAGGTTAGGGGCCGACCCCTCCACTTT | . | TRBJ1-6 | 13 | TRBV2 | once
CSVKVWQTTEQYF | TGCAGCGTTAAGGTGTGGCAGACCACCGAGCAGTACTTC | . | TRBJ2-7 | 13 | TRBV29-1 | .
CASSLSGTSGSSYNEQFF | TGCGCCAGCAGCTTGAGCGGGACTAGCGGGAGCTCCTACAATGAGCAGTTCTTC | TRBD2 | TRBJ2-1 | 18 | TRBV5-1 | .
CAVGGGANINNSPLHF | TGTGCCGTCGGGGGCGGGGCAAACATAAATAATTCACCCCTCCACTTT | . | TRBJ1-6 | 16 | TRBV10-3 | .
CASSPGEEYNEQFF | TGTGCCAGCTCACCGGGGGAGGAATACAATGAGCAGTTCTTC | . | TRBJ2-1 | 14 | TRBV18 | .
CAWDGGAQGNTIYF | TGTGCCTGGGATGGGGGGGCGCAGGGAAACACCATATATTTT | . | TRBJ1-3 | 14 | TRBV30 | .
CASSLSGPLMNTEAFF | TGTGCCAGCAGCTTAAGCGGACCCCTCATGAACACTGAAGCTTTCTTT | . | TRBJ1-1 | 16 | TRBV11-2 | .
CASSLSEGAGEQYF | TGTGCCAGCAGTTTATCTGAGGGAGCGGGGGAGCAGTACTTC | TRBD2 | TRBJ2-7 | 14 | TRBV27 | .
CSVEDQQIQGAGYTF | TGCAGCGTTGAAGATCAGCAGATCCAGGGAGCTGGCTACACCTTC | . | TRBJ1-2 | 15 | TRBV29-1 | .
CSASKTETSTDTQYF | TGCAGCGCTTCAAAGACGGAGACTAGCACAGATACGCAGTATTTT | . | TRBJ2-3 | 15 | TRBV29-1 | .
CASRREDSNTGELFF | TGCGCCAGTAGACGAGAGGACTCGAACACCGGGGAGCTGTTTTTT | . | TRBJ2-2 | 15 | TRBV4-3 | once
CASSLEQHNSNQPQHF | TGTGCCAGCAGCTTAGAGCAGCATAATAGCAATCAGCCCCAGCATTTT | . | TRBJ1-5 | 16 | TRBV7-8 | .
CASSQGTVPGNTIYF | TGTGCCAGCAGCCAAGGGACAGTGCCCGGAAACACCATATATTTT | TRBD1 | TRBJ1-3 | 15 | TRBV7-7 | .